These 14 T cell receptor beta chains came from one sample sequenced in a study of identical twins' blood T cells. TCRdb recomputed calls from the 5' RACE reads with MiXCR, one row per CDR3 protein. The sample shows hundreds of thousands of distinct CDR3 sequences, around 30% of them seen only once. Sequencing input: PBMCs. The source of these receptors is a woman aged 18-55 years in good health.

The CDR3 DNA reads as TGTGCCAGCACTTATGGGACAGACTATGGCTACACCTTC. As protein: CASTYGTDYGYTF. The chain links TRBV12-3 or TRBV12-4 to TRBJ1-2; 7 positions match TRBD1. The ends lost 7 bases at V and 3 bases at J; junction bases unmatched: 5. The CDR3 length is 13 residues.

This clonotype was detected only a few times. The rearrangement uses TRBV7-9 and TRBJ1-1; D may be TRBD1 (6 bases). Trimming took 5 bases from V and 3 from J, leaving 19 bases between them. The CDR3 extends over 16 amino acids. CDR1 and CDR2 from the germline V gene are SEHNR and FQNEAQ (reference sequence). The CDR3 loop reads CASSLGQIHGDTEAFF. The CDR3 nucleotides are TGTGCCAGCAGCCTCGGACAGATCCACGGGGACACTGAAGCTTTCTTT.

The V and J genes are TRBV29-1 and TRBJ2-1, with D perhaps TRBD1 (5 bases). The V and J ends lost 6 bases and 4 bases respectively, with 10 bases between them. The CDR3 length is 12 residues. Germline V gives CDR1 SQVTM, CDR2 ANQGSEA. The CDR3 DNA is TGCAGCGTACCTAGGGGATACAATGAGCAGTTCTTC. It specifies CSVPRGYNEQFF.

This clonotype was counted a few times. The chain couples TRBV7-9 to TRBJ1-2; D may be TRBD1 (5 bases). Germline CDR1 SEHNR, CDR2 FQNEAQ (reference sequence). This CDR3 has 13 amino acids. Trimming cost V 2 bases and J 7 bases, with 11 bases left between them. The chain's CDR3 is CASSLPGEVGYTF. CDR3 nucleotides: TGTGCCAGCAGCTTACCGGGGGAGGTTGGCTACACCTTC.

This clonotype came up a few times. The rearrangement links TRBV28 to TRBJ1-1, with a weak D call TRBD1 (5 bases). Germline CDR1 reads MDHEN; CDR2 reads SYDVKM. This CDR3 has 14 amino acids. Trimming removed 5 bases from V and 4 bases from J, with 14 bases in between. The CDR3 sequence is CASSDPGMSTEAFF. CDR3 nucleotides: TGTGCCAGCAGTGACCCAGGGATGAGCACTGAAGCTTTCTTT.

This chain connects TRBV10-3 to TRBJ2-7, with TRBD1 matching over 9 bases. V was pared by 5 bases and J by 4 bases, with 6 bases of the junction left unmatched. The germline V gene encodes CDR1 ENHRY and CDR2 SYGVKD. This CDR3 has 14 amino acids. The CDR3 sequence: CAISYRGPNYEQYF. The DNA for the CDR3 is TGTGCCATCAGTTACAGGGGGCCCAATTACGAGCAGTACTTC.

Comments on this clonotype: Possible read error: a much larger clone is one base away. The rearrangement uses TRBV5-1 and TRBJ2-1; D not resolved. Germline V gene sequence: CDR1 SGHRS, CDR2 YFSETQ. The CDR3 length is 11 residues. The CDR3 protein is CANSSHNEQFF. The CDR3 DNA follows: TGCGCCAACAGCTCCCACAATGAGCAGTTCTTC.

The chain links TRBV29-1 to TRBJ2-5, with D possibly TRBD1 on 5 matching bases. Between the trimmed V and J ends, which lost 5 bases and 4 bases, there was a span of 17 bases. This CDR3 region has 14 residues. Per germline, CDR1 SQVTM and CDR2 ANQGSEA. CDR3 sequence: CSVPKGDWGETQYF. In nucleotides, the CDR3 is TGCAGCGTTCCGAAAGGGGATTGGGGAGAGACCCAGTACTTC.

The sample holds many counts of this clonotype. The rearrangement links TRBV3-1 to TRBJ1-3; D gene unclear. With 3 bases removed from V and 8 bases from J, the gap between germline ends came to 17 bases. Germline CDR1 reads LGHDT; CDR2 reads YNNKEL (reference sequence). The CDR3 totals 15 residues. The DNA of the CDR3 is TGTGCCAGCAGCCACCACGGACTCGAGGAGGACACCATATATTTT. Amino acid sequence: CASSHHGLEEDTIYF.

The chain uses TRBV18 and TRBJ2-7; no clear D. Trimming removed 3 bases from V and 0 bases from J, with 9 bases in between. This CDR3 is 14 amino acids long. The germline V gene has CDR1 KGHSH and CDR2 LQKENI. CDR3 amino acids: CASSPVRGSYEQYF. In DNA, the CDR3 is TGTGCCAGCTCACCTGTCAGAGGCTCCTACGAGCAGTACTTC.

This clonotype came up a few times. The gene calls are TRBV5-5 and TRBJ1-5, with TRBD1 as a possible D gene (5 bases). Germline values: CDR1 SGHKS, CDR2 YYEKEE (reference sequence). The CDR3 contains 16 residues. V was trimmed by 0 bases and J by 5 bases, leaving 15 bases between them. The CDR3 spells CASSLAHNRPYQPQHF. The DNA of the CDR3 is TGTGCCAGCAGCTTGGCCCATAACAGGCCATATCAGCCCCAGCATTTT. Based on the CDR3 plus reference TRBV5-5 and TRBJ1-5, the full variable domain is DAGVTQSPTHLIKTRGQQVTLRCSPISGHKSVSWYQQVLGQGPQFIFQYYEKEERGRGNFPDRFSARQFPNYSSELNVNALLLGDSALYLCASSLAHNRPYQPQHFGDGTRLSIL.

In this sample, this clonotype turned up a few times. The genes are TRBV7-2 and TRBJ1-4, with 8 bases matching TRBD1. This CDR3 spans 14 amino acids. V shed 6 bases and J 7 bases; nucleotides not matched to a gene: 7. The germline CDR1 and CDR2 sequences are SGHTA and FQGNSA. CDR3 residues: CASRPQGGAEKLFF. CDR3 nucleotide sequence: TGTGCCAGCAGGCCACAGGGGGGGGCTGAAAAACTGTTTTTT.

The rearrangement uses TRBV20-1 and TRBJ2-7, with 9 bases matching TRBD1. The V gene's germline CDR1 is DFQATT and CDR2 SNEGSKA (reference sequence). This CDR3 has 13 residues. The junction had 8 bases not matched to a gene; V was cut back by 4 bases and J by 7 bases. The CDR3 loop is CSATRDRVYEQYF. The CDR3 DNA reads TGCAGTGCTACGAGGGACAGGGTCTATGAGCAGTACTTC.

This rearrangement joins TRBV20-1 to TRBJ2-2, with a tentative D call TRBD1 (5 bases). This CDR3 has 15 amino acids. Germline CDR1 DFQATT, CDR2 SNEGSKA (reference sequence). The CDR3 DNA sequence: TGCAGCGCTGGAGATTGGGGCAGGGCCACCGGGGAGCTGTTTTTT. This sequence encodes CSAGDWGRATGELFF.